The TCR beta chain under discussion was sequenced for a study of graft-versus-host responses after intestinal transplantation. Study details: Among the recipients, transplants were multivisceral, liver-intestinal, or isolated intestinal.

Overall study findings and caveats: Levels of circulating GvH clones at their peak were associated with early post-transplant HvG declines.

The CDR3 extends over 15 amino acids. Germline-derived CDR1 and CDR2 are SSHAT and FNYEAQ (reference sequence). Note on this clone: As yet, its antigen is unknown. Germline and junction disagree at one end, which may indicate a read error.

Assay used: immunoSEQ multiplex PCR; TCRdb lists only in-frame clones, some missing. The sample comprises more than 9,500 clones, around 83% of which are singletons, and approximately 37% rests with the top ten. The sample here was PBMCs, taken approximately 490 days after intestinal transplant. This TCR was recovered from a human patient who received an intestinal transplant, so some T cells may come from the graft donor. The chain carries TRBV7-7 and TRBJ2-2, with TRBD2 matching over 7 bases. The CDR3 region is CASSLGDYNTGELFF. DNA of the CDR3: TGTGCTAGCAGCTTAGGGGACTACAACACCGGGGAGCTGTTTTTT.